Listed below are T cell receptor beta chains from one sample, sequenced in a study of T cells in Graves' hyperthyroidism and ophthalmopathy. Each CDR3 protein gets one entry after TCRdb re-called the multiplex PCR reads with MiXCR. The sample includes roughly 100,000 distinct CDR3 sequences, about half of them seen just once. Sequenced: blood. The source of these receptors is a woman aged 40-49 years with Graves' hyperthyroidism. CDR3s leave out the opening cysteine and the closing phenylalanine or tryptophan. The D gene is left open where the match is weak.

TRBV2,TRBJ1-5,-,ASSAPGTTAPWVETQH
TRBV15,TRBJ2-2,-,ATSRTGNTGELF
TRBV7-2,TRBJ2-3,-,ASSPRRGQTDTQY
TRBV29-1,TRBJ1-1,-,SVVAHQGREAF
TRBV7-9,TRBJ2-7,-,ASFPPGGTASYEQY
TRBV10-3,TRBJ1-1,TRBD1,AIGTGPGATEAF
TRBV7-2,TRBJ1-1,-,ASSLDWGWNTEAF
TRBV4-3,TRBJ2-7,-,ASSHRGARYEQY
TRBV3-1,TRBJ1-5,-,ASSQLNQPQH
TRBV13,TRBJ2-7,-,ASSSTKFRAGQTYEQY
TRBV29-1,TRBJ2-2,-,SVGGTRGTGELF
TRBV20-1,TRBJ2-2,TRBD2,SAETLAGDVTGELF
TRBV5-1,TRBJ2-6,TRBD2,ASSWTSGTSSGANVLT